These 16 T cell receptor beta chains share one sample of origin, sequenced in a study of esophageal squamous cell carcinoma tumors. PCR used a TCR alpha or TCR beta constant-region primer with a P20EA primer, then nested PCR with CA2 or CB2. Unbiased adaptor ligation RT-PCR amplified the TCR genes, and a polyT18-containing BSL-18E primer primed reverse transcription. TCRdb used MiXCR to reprocess the 5' RACE reads, holding one entry per CDR3 protein. The sample records under 1,500 distinct CDR3 sequences, about 13% being singletons. Source material: tumor tissue. Source of these receptors: a man aged 45-85 years with esophageal squamous cell carcinoma.

This clonotype is medium-sized. This rearrangement joins TRBV6-5 to TRBJ2-1; 10 nucleotides align to TRBD2. From germline, CDR1 is MNHEY and CDR2 SVGAGI. With V trimmed by 6 bases and J by 1 base, 15 bases remained unmatched. The CDR3 runs to 19 residues. The CDR3 region has the DNA TGTGCCAGCAGCCCCCTCCACGGACTAGCGGAATCATCCTACAATGAGCAGTTCTTC. It is translated as CASSPLHGLAESSYNEQFF.

This clonotype is labeled medium-sized (0.01 to 0.1%). The CDR3 loop reads CASSPELAGVTDTQYF. CDR3 nucleotides: TGTGCCAGCAGCCCGGAGCTAGCGGGAGTGACAGATACGCAGTATTTT. The V call is TRBV5-4, the J call TRBJ2-3, with 10 positions matching TRBD2. The V gene's germline CDR1 is SGHNT and CDR2 YYREEE (reference sequence). The V segment lost 4 bases and the J segment 3 bases; nucleotides outside the gene matches: 8. The CDR3 totals 16 residues.

The chain combines TRBV27 with TRBJ1-1; D unclear. The V and J ends lost 5 bases and 1 base respectively, with 11 bases between them. Germline CDR1 reads MNHEY; CDR2 reads SMNVEV (reference sequence). The CDR3 covers 14 residues. The DNA for the CDR3 is TGTGCCAGCAGTCCACTAACCTCGAACACTGAAGCTTTCTTT. It yields the protein CASSPLTSNTEAFF.

This clonotype counts as medium-sized. The genes are TRBV7-9 and TRBJ2-7; D unresolved. V was pared by 2 bases and J by 1 base, with 3 bases between. There are 12 residues in the CDR3. Germline V gene sequence: CDR1 SEHNR, CDR2 FQNEAQ (reference sequence). The CDR3 sequence: CASSLSSYEQYF. The DNA for the CDR3 is TGTGCCAGCAGCTTAAGTTCCTACGAGCAGTACTTC.

Regarding this clonotype: One end of the junction varies from germline; a read error may be responsible. The V call is TRBV6-2 or TRBV6-3, the J call TRBJ2-5, with D possibly matching TRBD1 (5 bases). The CDR3 totals 12 residues. Germline V CDR1 and CDR2: MNHEY, SVGEGT. The CDR3 protein is CAGRAPQETRYF. DNA of the CDR3: TGTGCCGGCAGGGCACCCCAAGAGACCCGGTACTTC.

This clonotype is termed medium-sized (0.01 to 0.1%). The V and J genes are TRBV20-1 and TRBJ2-2, with unresolved D. Germline CDR1 reads DFQATT; CDR2 reads SNEGSKA (reference sequence). The length of the CDR3 is 14 residues. Trimming cost V 0 bases and J 4 bases, with 9 bases left between them. The CDR3 protein is CSARDRGSTGELFF. DNA for the CDR3: TGCAGTGCTAGAGATCGCGGCAGCACCGGGGAGCTGTTTTTT.

By share, this clonotype ranks as large. This chain joins TRBV12-3 or TRBV12-4 and TRBJ2-3, with 9 nucleotides matching TRBD2. The CDR3 length is 14 residues. J gave up 4 bases and V 6 bases, and 5 bases lay outside the gene matches. The CDR3 DNA reads TGTGCCAGCAGATTTAGCGGGAGTGCAGATACGCAGTATTTT. It specifies CASRFSGSADTQYF.

This clonotype is termed medium-sized (0.01 to 0.1%). The chain carries TRBV19 and TRBJ2-1, with D hard to call. V dropped 5 bases and J dropped 1 base, with 6 bases sitting between them. The CDR3 totals 13 residues. Germline values: CDR1 LNHDA, CDR2 SQIVND (reference sequence). The chain's CDR3 is CASSQDSYNEQFF. CDR3 bases: TGTGCCAGTAGTCAGGATTCCTACAATGAGCAGTTCTTC.

As concerns this clonotype: A much larger clone lies one base from this, so it may be a read error. The chain combines TRBV12-3 or TRBV12-4 with TRBJ1-1; no reliable D call. The CDR3 consists of 13 residues. V was shortened by 4 bases and J by 0 bases, with 6 bases between the two germline ends. CDR3 residues: CASSSRVNTEAFF. In DNA, the CDR3 is TGTGCCAGCAGTTCTAGGGTGAACACTGAAGCTTTCTTT.

The chain carries TRBV28 and TRBJ1-1, with D hard to call. CDR1 is MDHEN, CDR2 SYDVKM, per germline. V dropped 2 bases and J dropped 4 bases, with 11 bases sitting between them. The CDR3 runs 14 residues. CDR3 loop: CASSLLQRATEAFF. The CDR3 region has the DNA TGTGCCAGCAGTTTACTTCAGAGGGCCACTGAAGCTTTCTTT.

The rearrangement joins TRBV2 to TRBJ2-3; D is ambiguous. This CDR3 comprises 14 residues. Trimming removed 7 bases from V and 2 bases from J, with 13 bases in between. Per the germline V gene, CDR1 is SNHLY and CDR2 is FYNNEI. The CDR3 loop is CASTRVTFTDTQYF. Written as DNA, the CDR3 is TGTGCCAGCACCCGGGTGACTTTCACAGATACGCAGTATTTT.

By its share, this clonotype is large. V and J are TRBV7-2 and TRBJ1-1; 8 positions agree with TRBD1. The CDR3 contains 15 residues. After removal of 4 bases from V and 1 base from J, the junction contained 5 bases not matched to a gene. Germline CDR1 is SGHTA and CDR2 is FQGNSA. The CDR3 region is CASSSIGTGNTEAFF. CDR3 nucleotides: TGTGCCAGCAGCTCAATCGGGACAGGGAACACTGAAGCTTTCTTT.

This clonotype is termed medium-sized. This chain links TRBV25-1 with TRBJ2-3, with D uncertain. Trimming cost V 6 bases and J 5 bases, with 12 bases left between them. From germline, CDR1 is MGHDK and CDR2 SYGVNS. This CDR3 contains 13 residues. CDR3 bases: TGTGCCAGCAGGAGATGGATTCTAGATACGCAGTATTTT. It translates to CASRRWILDTQYF.

This clonotype is termed medium-sized. This chain connects TRBV3-1 to TRBJ2-7; 7 bases are shared with TRBD2. This CDR3 is 14 amino acids long. Germline-derived CDR1 and CDR2 are LGHDT and YNNKEL (reference sequence). V lost 4 bases and J lost 3; bases outside the gene matches: 6. The CDR3 DNA reads TGTGCCAGCAGCCTTAAGGGCGGGAGCTACGAGCAGTACTTC. The encoded protein is CASSLKGGSYEQYF.

This clonotype is classed as medium-sized (0.01 to 0.1%). The chain has TRBV28 and TRBJ2-5; 9 positions match TRBD2. Germline CDR1 and CDR2: MDHEN and SYDVKM. This CDR3 region has 16 residues. With V trimmed by 5 bases and J by 4 bases, 11 bases remained unmatched. The DNA for the CDR3 is TGTGCCAGCAGTGCCCCTTGGCGGGAGGGCCGAGAGACCCAGTACTTC. Translation gives CASSAPWREGRETQYF.

The rearrangement joins TRBV28 to TRBJ2-3; 8 bases agree with TRBD2. V lost 2 bases and J lost 3; bases outside the gene matches: 7. The CDR3 sequence is 16 residues long. The germline CDR1 and CDR2 sequences are MDHEN and SYDVKM. The DNA for the CDR3 is TGTGCCAGCAGTTTAATCAGCGGGAGTGGGACAGATACGCAGTATTTT. This codes for CASSLISGSGTDTQYF.